The present T cell receptor beta chain was sequenced within a study of shared clonotypes between healthy human individuals. General observations from the study: Rarefaction showed that sequencing of sorted subsets was incomplete (despite large depth).

The table came from immunoSEQ multiplex PCR; TCRdb's copy has only in-frame clones and leaves some out. Of around 980,000 clones listed, about 80% are singletons. This CDR3 is 15 amino acids long. CDR1 MDHEN and CDR2 SYDVKM come from the germline V gene. Trimming pared 5 bases from V and 8 bases from J, leaving 19 bases between. In the case of this clone: The antigen remains unidentified.

This clonotype originated in a man between 18 and 29 years old in good health. Some clones in this sample may be carry-over from other donors' samples. This rearrangement joins TRBV28 to TRBJ2-1, with D perhaps being TRBD1 or TRBD2 (5 bases each). Sequenced: memory CD4+ T cells from PBMCs. Subset specified: CD45RA-negative fraction. CDR3 loop: CASSKPGLLVYEQFF. In nucleotides, the CDR3 is TGTGCCAGCAGTAAGCCGGGGCTCTTGGTCTATGAGCAGTTCTTC.